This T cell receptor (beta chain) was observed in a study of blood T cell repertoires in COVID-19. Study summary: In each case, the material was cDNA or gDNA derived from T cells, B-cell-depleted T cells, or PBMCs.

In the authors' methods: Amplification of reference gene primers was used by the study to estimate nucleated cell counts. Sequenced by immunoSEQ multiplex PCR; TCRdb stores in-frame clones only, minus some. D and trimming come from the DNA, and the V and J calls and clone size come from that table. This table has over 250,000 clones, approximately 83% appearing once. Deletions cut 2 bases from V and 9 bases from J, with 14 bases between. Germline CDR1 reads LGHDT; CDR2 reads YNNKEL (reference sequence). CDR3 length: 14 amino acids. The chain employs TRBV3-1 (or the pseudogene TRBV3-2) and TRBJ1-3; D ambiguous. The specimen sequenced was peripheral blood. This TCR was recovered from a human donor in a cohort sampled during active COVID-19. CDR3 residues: CASSQSWVGSTIYF. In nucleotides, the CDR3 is TGTGCCAGCAGCCAATCATGGGTCGGGAGCACCATATATTTT.